This T cell receptor (beta chain) was documented in a study of blood T cell repertoires in COVID-19. Authors' processing steps: Estimation of nucleated cell counts was performed using reference gene primer amplification. Sequencing was performed with immunoSEQ multiplex PCR; in TCRdb, only in-frame clones are kept and a portion is missing. The V and J calls and clone size come from that table; D and trimming were worked out from the DNA. Altogether around 220,000 clones are present, 75% to 90% being singletons, with the ten largest covering around 5.4%. The CDR3 sequence is 15 residues long. From germline, CDR1 is SEHNR and CDR2 FQNEAQ (reference sequence). The V end was cut by 2 bases, the J end by 2 bases, with 12 bases between.

J is TRBJ2-5 and V is TRBV7-9; TRBD2 is a possible D gene (5 bases). The source material was peripheral blood. The sequence was obtained from a human donor in a cohort sampled during active COVID-19. CDR3 residues: CASSLTSSRQETQYF. The DNA of the CDR3 is TGTGCCAGCAGCTTAACCTCTAGCAGACAAGAGACCCAGTACTTC.